The clone carrying this T cell receptor beta chain was recorded only once. What it recognizes is unknown. Germline-derived CDR1 and CDR2 are LNHDA and SQIVND (reference sequence). The V segment lost 3 bases and the J segment 7 bases; nucleotides outside the gene matches: 5. The CDR3 spans 13 residues. This record comes from a study of T cell responses to AZD1222 COVID-19 vaccine. General observations from the study: Two AZD1222 doses significantly raised spike-specific TCR breadth and depth over controls. In a largely white British group with more females than males, clonal diversity was possibly underestimated. Baseline serology detected seropositivity in only six or seven AZD1222 recipients.

The table came from immunoSEQ multiplex PCR; TCRdb's copy has only in-frame clones and leaves some out. The data contain approximately 180,000 clones, about 86% of them singletons. The chain is built from TRBV19 and TRBJ1-2; 7 bases are shared with TRBD1. The sequences come from peripheral blood, collected on day 0 of AZD1222 vaccination. The sequence came from an adult in good health. CDR3 sequence: CASSIQGVGGYTF. The CDR3 DNA is TGTGCCAGTAGTATTCAGGGGGTAGGTGGCTACACCTTC.